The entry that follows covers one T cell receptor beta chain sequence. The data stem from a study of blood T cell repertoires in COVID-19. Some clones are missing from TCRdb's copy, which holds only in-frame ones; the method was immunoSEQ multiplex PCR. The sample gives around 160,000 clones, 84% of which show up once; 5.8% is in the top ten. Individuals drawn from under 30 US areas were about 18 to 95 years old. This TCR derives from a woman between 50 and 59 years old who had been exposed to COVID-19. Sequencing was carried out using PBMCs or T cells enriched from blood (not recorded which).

The CDR3 region has the DNA TGTGCCAGCAGCTTGAATTTAGGGGGCGCGAATACTGAAGCTTTCTTT. It translates to CASSLNLGGANTEAFF. The chain uses TRBV5-4 and TRBJ1-1; 7 bases are shared with TRBD1. Trimming cost V 1 base and J 5 bases; bases outside gene matches: 11. The CDR3 consists of 16 residues. Germline V gene sequence: CDR1 SGHNT, CDR2 YYREEE (reference sequence).